The clone carrying this T cell receptor beta chain was observed a handful of times. In the original processing: For nucleated cells, counts were estimated from reference gene primer amplification. The table came from immunoSEQ multiplex PCR; TCRdb's copy has only in-frame clones and leaves some out. V and J calls and clone size are copied from that table; D and trimming were computed from the DNA. This repertoire shows 200,000 to 300,000 clones, around four fifths found once; its top ten account for around 4%. These data originate in a study of blood T cell repertoires in COVID-19. As for the study in general: COVID-19 samples, acute and convalescent, were from the United States, Italy and Spain.

Sample: peripheral blood. The clonotype was recovered from a man aged 55 to 69 with acute or convalescent COVID-19.

CDR3 loop: CASGTSGTNEQYF. The CDR3 DNA reads as TGCGCCAGCGGAACTAGCGGGACGAACGAGCAGTACTTC. The V gene is TRBV4-3, the J gene TRBJ2-7, with 10 bases aligning to TRBD2. CDR3 length: 13 residues. V trimming: 8 bases; J trimming: 5 bases; junction bases outside the gene matches: 6. The germline CDR1 and CDR2 sequences are LGHNA and YSLEER.